This T cell receptor (beta chain) was recorded in a study of OX40 agonist ivuxolimab in advanced cancers. At the level of the study: At doses from 0.01 to 10 mg/kg, patients were given intravenous ivuxolimab every 2 weeks. Averaging about 60 years in age, with a range of roughly 23 to 80, the cohort was about 86% male.

Sequenced by immunoSEQ multiplex PCR; TCRdb stores in-frame clones only, minus some. The sample has tens of thousands of clones, around nine tenths seen once. Samples of blood were obtained at baseline, on cycle 4 day 1, and on cycle 7 day 1. Findings and limits, study-wide: CD8+ T cells averaged more expanded clones than CD4+.

Points on this clone: The antigen is undetermined.

Germline V lookup: CDR1 KGHSH, CDR2 LQKENI. Deletions cut 3 bases from V and 1 base from J, with 12 bases between. This CDR3 region has 15 residues. The sequence came from an adult with an advanced solid tumor such as melanoma, head and neck, liver or kidney cancer. The material was CD4+ or CD8+ T cells sorted from blood, obtained in a trial of the OX40 agonist ivuxolimab. The gene calls are TRBV18 and TRBJ1-1; D call uncertain. The CDR3 DNA sequence: TGTGCCAGCTCACCTGTTAGACATTGGAACACTGAAGCTTTCTTT. Amino acid sequence: CASSPVRHWNTEAFF.